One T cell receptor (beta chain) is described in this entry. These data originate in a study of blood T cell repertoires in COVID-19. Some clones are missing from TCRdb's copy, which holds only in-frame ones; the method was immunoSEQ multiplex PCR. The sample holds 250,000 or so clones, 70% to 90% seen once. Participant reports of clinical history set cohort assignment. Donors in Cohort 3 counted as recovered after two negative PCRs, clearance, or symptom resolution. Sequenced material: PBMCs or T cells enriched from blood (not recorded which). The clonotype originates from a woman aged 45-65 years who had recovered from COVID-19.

CDR3 residues: CASSQDPWGGRTDEQFF. In DNA, the CDR3 is TGTGCCAGCAGCCAGGATCCCTGGGGGGGGAGGACGGATGAGCAGTTCTTC. The chain employs TRBV4-2 and TRBJ2-1; TRBD2 agrees at 7 bases. CDR3 length: 17 residues. Per the germline V gene, CDR1 is LGHNA and CDR2 is YNFKEQ. The trim removed 3 bases at V and 8 bases at J, leaving 16 bases unmatched.